This TCR beta chain was sequenced during a study of blood T cell repertoires in COVID-19. As for the study in general: COVID-19 samples from acute and convalescent phases originated in the United States, Italy and Spain. Sources were T cells, B-cell-depleted T cells, or PBMCs; the material itself was cDNA or gDNA.

Authors' analysis steps: The assay estimated nucleated cells by amplifying reference gene primers. The data were produced by immunoSEQ multiplex PCR, yet TCRdb's version contains in-frame clones alone and is incomplete. V, J and clone size were drawn from that table, and D and trimming were deduced from the DNA. The table shows about 300,000 clones, with around 87% occurring only once. The CDR3 loop spans 14 amino acids. Trimming removed 2 bases from V and 4 bases from J, with 11 bases in between. In germline, CDR1 is MDHEN, CDR2 SYDVKM. The receptor's source is a man aged 65 to 79 with acute or convalescent COVID-19. Sequenced material: peripheral blood. This chain joins TRBV28 and TRBJ1-2, with TRBD1 as a possible D gene (6 bases). The CDR3 is CASSLTDRIYGYTF. CDR3 sequence (DNA): TGTGCCAGCAGTTTAACTGACAGGATCTATGGCTACACCTTC.